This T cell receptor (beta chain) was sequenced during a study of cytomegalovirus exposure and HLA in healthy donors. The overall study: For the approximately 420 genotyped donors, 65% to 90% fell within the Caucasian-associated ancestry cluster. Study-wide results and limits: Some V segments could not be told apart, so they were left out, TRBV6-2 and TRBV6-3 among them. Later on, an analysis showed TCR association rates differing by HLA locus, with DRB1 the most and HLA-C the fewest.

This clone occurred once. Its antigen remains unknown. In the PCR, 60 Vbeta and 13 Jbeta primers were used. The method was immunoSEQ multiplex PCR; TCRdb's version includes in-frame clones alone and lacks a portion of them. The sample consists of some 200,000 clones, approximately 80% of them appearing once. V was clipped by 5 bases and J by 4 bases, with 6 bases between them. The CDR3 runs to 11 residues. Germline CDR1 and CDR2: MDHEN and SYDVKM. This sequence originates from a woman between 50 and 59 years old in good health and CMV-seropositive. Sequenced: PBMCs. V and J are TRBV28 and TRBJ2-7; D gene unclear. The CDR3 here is CASSPQYEQYF. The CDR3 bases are TGTGCCAGCAGTCCCCAATACGAGCAGTACTTC.